These 32 T cell receptor beta chains share one sample of origin, sequenced in a study of T-cell reconstitution after alpha-beta-depleted transplantation in children. This sample's TCRbeta library carried unique molecular identifier barcodes. TCRdb fed the PCR reads into MiXCR, producing one record per CDR3 protein. Of a few hundred thousand distinct CDR3 sequences in the sample, approximately 9.6% are singletons; the top ten hold about 9.5%. The sequencing used PBMCs from the stem cell graft donor, collected from the stem cell graft. All receptors derive from a human donor who donated a stem cell graft to a child with SCID.

Only a few counts were recorded for this clonotype. The chain recombines TRBV3-1 with TRBJ1-5; 9 nucleotides agree with TRBD1. Germline V lookup: CDR1 LGHDT, CDR2 YNNKEL (reference sequence). The CDR3 is 15 amino acids. V lost 5 bases, J lost 4 bases, and 6 bases stayed unmatched. The CDR3 DNA reads TGTGCCAGCAGCAAGACCGGGACAGGGAATCAGCCCCAGCATTTT. The encoded protein is CASSKTGTGNQPQHF.

This clonotype came up a few times. This chain links TRBV5-1 with TRBJ2-7, with a possible D match to TRBD1 (5 bases). CDR3 length equals 14 residues. The germline V gene encodes CDR1 SGHRS and CDR2 YFSETQ. Trimming pared 2 bases from V and 3 bases from J, leaving 12 bases between. CDR3 DNA sequence: TGCGCCAGCAGCTTCCCCGAGACAGACTACGAGCAGTACTTC. Translation: CASSFPETDYEQYF. Based on the CDR3 plus reference TRBV5-1 and TRBJ2-7, the full variable domain is KAGVTQTPRYLIKTRGQQVTLSCSPISGHRSVSWYQQTPGQGLQFLFEYFSETQRNKGNFPGRFSGRQFSNSRSEMNVSTLELGDSALYLCASSFPETDYEQYFGPGTRLTVT.

This clonotype was observed many times. V usage is TRBV29-1 and J usage is TRBJ2-1; 8 bases are a match to TRBD2. This CDR3 spans 15 amino acids. Unmatched junction bases numbered 9, after V lost 4 bases and J lost 4 bases. Germline-derived CDR1 and CDR2 are SQVTM and ANQGSEA. The CDR3 bases are TGCAGCGTTGGACTCGGGGGGGCGGTTTACAATGAGCAGTTCTTC. The encoded protein is CSVGLGGAVYNEQFF.

The rearrangement links TRBV10-3 to TRBJ2-1; D remains ambiguous. The CDR3 runs 13 residues. Trimming left V 2 bases short and J 4 bases short, with 6 bases between. Germline CDR1 reads ENHRY; CDR2 reads SYGVKD. The chain's CDR3 is CAISEGSYNEQFF. The CDR3 region has the DNA TGTGCCATCAGTGAGGGCAGTTACAATGAGCAGTTCTTC.

The gene calls are TRBV6-1 and TRBJ2-5; no clear D gene. This CDR3 is built from 13 residues. The germline gives CDR1 MNHNS, CDR2 SASEGT. The V end was cut by 5 bases, the J end by 3 bases, with 10 bases between. This CDR3 reads CASSQPRKETQYF. The DNA for the CDR3 is TGTGCCAGCAGTCAACCTAGAAAAGAGACCCAGTACTTC.

In the case of this clonotype: A much larger clone differs from this one at a single base, so this may be a read error. The DNA of the CDR3 is TGTGCCAGCGGGGTGTCCCAAGAGACCAAGTACTTC. It is translated as CASGVSQETKYF. The genes are TRBV2 and TRBJ2-5; no reliable D call. The CDR3 sequence is 12 residues long. CDR1 SNHLY and CDR2 FYNNEI come from the germline V gene.

This clonotype has at least ten counts. This chain joins TRBV12-3 or TRBV12-4 and TRBJ2-7; 9 bases are shared with TRBD1. The ends lost 5 bases at V and 5 bases at J; junction bases unmatched: 10. CDR3 length equals 15 residues. The CDR3 region is CASSPSGTGSHEQYF. The CDR3 DNA sequence: TGTGCCAGCAGTCCATCCGGGACAGGGTCCCACGAGCAGTACTTC.

This clonotype came up many times. The J gene is TRBJ2-3, the V gene TRBV10-3, with TRBD2 matching 15 bases. The V segment lost 10 bases and the J segment 5 bases; nucleotides outside the gene matches: 7. Germline CDR1 reads ENHRY; CDR2 reads SYGVKD. The CDR3 totals 15 residues. Here the CDR3 DNA reads TGTGCCACCCGGACTAGCGGGGGGGCAGGAGATACGCAGTATTTT. This translates into CATRTSGGAGDTQYF.

This chain joins TRBV5-1 and TRBJ1-1; TRBD1 matches at 8 bases. Germline-derived CDR1 and CDR2 are SGHRS and YFSETQ. The trim removed 4 bases at V and 5 bases at J, leaving 10 bases unmatched. CDR3 length: 15 amino acids. The CDR3 DNA reads as TGCGCCAGCAGCAAGGACAGGGTCTTGGTTACTGAAGCTTTCTTT. Encoded protein: CASSKDRVLVTEAFF.

This clonotype was picked up many times. The chain combines TRBV27 with TRBJ2-2, with a weak D call TRBD1 (6 bases). V dropped 4 bases and J dropped 0 bases, with 12 bases sitting between them. This CDR3 spans 16 amino acids. Per germline, CDR1 MNHEY and CDR2 SMNVEV (reference sequence). CDR3 in amino acids: CASSSWTDANTGELFF. CDR3 DNA sequence: TGTGCCAGCAGTTCCTGGACAGACGCGAACACCGGGGAGCTGTTTTTT.

This clonotype was picked up one time. One junction end does not reproduce the germline sequence, and a read error may be involved. The chain is built from TRBV5-1 and TRBJ1-2, with D possibly being TRBD1 (6 bases). CDR1 is SGHRS, CDR2 YFSETQ, per germline. This CDR3 is 13 amino acids long. The CDR3 here is CDSSLAGAAGYTF. As DNA, the CDR3 is TGCGACAGCAGCTTAGCAGGGGCCGCGGGCTACACCTTC.

In its sample, this clonotype was seen a few times. This sequence joins TRBV3-1 and TRBJ2-2; D remains unclear. Germline-derived CDR1 and CDR2 are LGHDT and YNNKEL (reference sequence). This CDR3 has 15 amino acids. V dropped 1 base and J dropped 2 bases, with 8 bases sitting between them. The CDR3 spells CASSQGRANTGELFF. The CDR3 DNA sequence: TGTGCCAGCAGCCAAGGAAGGGCTAACACCGGGGAGCTGTTTTTT. Looking up the rest from reference TRBV3-1 and TRBJ2-2 gives the full variable domain: DTAVSQTPKYLVTQMGNDKSIKCEQNLGHDTMYWYKQDSKKFLKIMFSYNNKELIINETVPNRFSPKSPDKAHLNLHINSLELGDSAVYFCASSQGRANTGELFFGEGSRLTVL.

This clonotype was observed a handful of times. The chain is built from TRBV7-9 and TRBJ2-2; D not certain. The CDR3 length is 14 residues. V lost 5 bases and J lost 5, with 12 bases in between. Germline CDR1 is SEHNR and CDR2 is FQNEAQ (reference sequence). The CDR3 spells CASSPFDTTGELFF. CDR3 in DNA: TGTGCCAGCAGCCCCTTTGACACGACCGGGGAGCTGTTTTTT.

This clonotype was picked up a small number of times. The rearrangement joins TRBV10-1 to TRBJ2-3; no clear D gene. The germline V gene has CDR1 WNHNN and CDR2 SYGVQD (reference sequence). Trimming stripped 3 bases from V and 3 bases from J, with 10 bases between. The CDR3 runs to 14 residues. CDR3 sequence (DNA): TGCGCCAGCAGTGAATTGGCCATAACAGATACGCAGTATTTT. Translation gives CASSELAITDTQYF.

V is TRBV6-2 or TRBV6-3 and J is TRBJ1-5; the match to TRBD1 covers 11 bases. Germline CDR1 reads MNHEY; CDR2 reads SVGEGT. The ends lost 0 bases at V and 7 bases at J; junction bases unmatched: 8. The CDR3 is made up of 17 amino acids. The CDR3 loop reads CASSYSRTGGYSQPQHF. In DNA, the CDR3 is TGTGCCAGCAGTTACTCGAGGACAGGGGGCTATAGCCAGCCCCAGCATTTT.

This clonotype was recorded many times. V and J are TRBV5-1 and TRBJ2-1; D gene unclear. This CDR3 comprises 15 residues. The V end lost 1 base, the J end lost 0 bases, and 8 bases lay between the germline ends. CDR1 SGHRS and CDR2 YFSETQ come from the germline V gene. The CDR3 region has the DNA TGCGCCAGCAGCTTGACACTTAGCTCCTACAATGAGCAGTTCTTC. It translates to CASSLTLSSYNEQFF. The entire variable domain, with the rest obtained from reference TRBV5-1 and TRBJ2-1, is as follows: KAGVTQTPRYLIKTRGQQVTLSCSPISGHRSVSWYQQTPGQGLQFLFEYFSETQRNKGNFPGRFSGRQFSNSRSEMNVSTLELGDSALYLCASSLTLSSYNEQFFGPGTRLTVL.

This clonotype has a count of ten or more. The chain employs TRBV3-1 and TRBJ2-1; 8 bases agree with TRBD2. Germline assignment: CDR1 LGHDT and CDR2 YNNKEL (reference sequence). V dropped 5 bases and J dropped 13; count of bases not matched to a gene: 4. The CDR3 contains 11 residues. CDR3 DNA sequence: TGTGCCAGCAGCTGGGGACTAGATCAGTTCTTC. Amino acids: CASSWGLDQFF.

This clonotype appeared many times. This chain joins TRBV10-3 and TRBJ1-1; D gene unclear. V was clipped by 5 bases and J by 4 bases, with 11 bases between them. This CDR3 region has 13 residues. Per the germline V gene, CDR1 is ENHRY and CDR2 is SYGVKD. DNA for the CDR3: TGTGCCATCAGTACCCAGGATTTCACTGAAGCTTTCTTT. Protein: CAISTQDFTEAFF.

The chain combines TRBV28 with TRBJ1-4; no reliable D call. Per germline, CDR1 MDHEN and CDR2 SYDVKM. Trimming took 3 bases from V and 1 from J, leaving 6 bases between them. There are 14 residues in the CDR3. CDR3 bases: TGTGCCAGCAGTTTGGACGGAACTAATGAAAAACTGTTTTTT. Protein: CASSLDGTNEKLFF.

This rearrangement joins TRBV5-1 to TRBJ2-1; no clear D. Germline V gene data show CDR1 as SGHRS and CDR2 as YFSETQ. This CDR3 contains 15 residues. Trimming took off 7 bases at V and 2 bases at J, with 16 bases between the two ends. The CDR3 loop reads CASSGADLTYNEQFF. The CDR3 region has the DNA TGCGCCAGCTCTGGCGCGGACCTGACCTACAATGAGCAGTTCTTC.

The chain carries TRBV11-2 and TRBJ1-1, with 10 nucleotides matching TRBD1. V lost 4 bases, J lost 0 bases, and 20 bases stayed unmatched. The CDR3 loop spans 21 amino acids. The germline V gene has CDR1 SGHAT and CDR2 FQNNGV. The CDR3 bases are TGTGCCAGCAGCTACCATTCCGGGACAGGGGCCGCTGTTTTTATGAACACTGAAGCTTTCTTT. Residues: CASSYHSGTGAAVFMNTEAFF.

This CDR3 is CASSVYPGELFF. The CDR3 DNA follows: TGCGCCAGCAGCGTCTATCCCGGGGAGCTGTTTTTT. This rearrangement joins TRBV5-1 to TRBJ2-2, with D hard to call. The CDR3 covers 12 residues. Germline-derived CDR1 and CDR2 are SGHRS and YFSETQ. V was shortened by 4 bases and J by 6 bases, with 7 bases between the two germline ends.

This clonotype was counted only a few times. This chain joins TRBV7-8 and TRBJ2-7; maybe TRBD1 (5 bases). The CDR3 loop spans 15 amino acids. V was shortened by 6 bases and J by 0 bases, with 15 bases between the two germline ends. CDR1 and CDR2 (germline): SGHVS, FQNEAQ. This chain's CDR3 is CASRVETANSYEQYF. The CDR3 DNA is TGTGCCAGCAGGGTTGAGACAGCCAACTCCTACGAGCAGTACTTC.

A few counts support this clonotype. A junction boundary mismatches the germline segment, possibly from a read error. The J gene is TRBJ2-7, the V gene TRBV10-3, with 13 bases identical to TRBD2. The germline gives CDR1 ENHRY, CDR2 SYGVKD. The CDR3 extends over 15 amino acids. CDR3 bases: TGTGCCATCAGTGAGTCGGGACTAGCGGGGCAAATTCCTGGCTTC. It yields the protein CAISESGLAGQIPGF.

V is TRBV12-3 or TRBV12-4 and J is TRBJ2-3; no firm D call. The CDR3 spans 14 residues. Trimming removed 0 bases at V and 3 bases at J, with 7 bases between. CDR3 DNA: TGTGCCAGCAGTTTAGCGCCCGTTACAGATACGCAGTATTTT. Translating it yields CASSLAPVTDTQYF.

This clonotype occurred many times. The chain couples TRBV29-1 to TRBJ1-1; no reliable D call. CDR3 size: 14 residues. Germline CDR1 SQVTM, CDR2 ANQGSEA. The V and J ends lost 4 bases and 0 bases respectively, with 12 bases between them. In nucleotides, the CDR3 is TGCAGCGTTGTTGGGGTCGGGCTGAACACTGAAGCTTTCTTT. Translated: CSVVGVGLNTEAFF.

This clonotype was detected many times. V usage is TRBV4-2 and J usage is TRBJ2-5; possibly TRBD2 for D (7 bases). The CDR3 length is 17 residues. Trimming left V 3 bases short and J 0 bases short, with 17 bases between. CDR1 is LGHNA and CDR2 is YNFKEQ in the germline V gene. This CDR3 is CASSQPPGGGNQETQYF. DNA for the CDR3: TGTGCCAGCAGCCAGCCCCCCGGCGGGGGCAACCAAGAGACCCAGTACTTC.

The J gene is TRBJ2-7, the V gene TRBV20-1; D is uncertain. The CDR3 sequence is 12 residues long. V lost 6 bases and J 6 bases, leaving 15 bases between the germline ends. Looked up from germline, CDR1 is DFQATT and CDR2 is SNEGSKA (reference sequence). The CDR3 DNA is TGCAGTGCCAGAACCCCCGGGCGCGAGCAGTACTTC. Translating gives CSARTPGREQYF.

J is TRBJ2-5 and V is TRBV7-8; TRBD2 might be the D (7 bases). V was shortened by 1 base and J by 2 bases, with 11 bases between the two germline ends. The CDR3 covers 15 residues. Germline V gene lookup returns CDR1 SGHVS and CDR2 FQNEAQ. For the CDR3, the DNA is TGTGCCAGCAGCTTAGTGCGGGGGCCACAAGAGACCCAGTACTTC. Amino acids: CASSLVRGPQETQYF.

This clonotype was seen only a few times. This chain connects TRBV27 to TRBJ1-6, with 7 bases fitting TRBD1. Germline trimming cut 0 bases from V and 4 bases from J; bases unmatched to any gene: 6. Looked up from germline, CDR1 is MNHEY and CDR2 is SMNVEV (reference sequence). This CDR3 contains 17 residues. Here the CDR3 reads CASSLSFGDSYNSPLHF. The CDR3 DNA reads as TGTGCCAGCAGTTTATCCTTCGGGGACAGTTATAATTCACCCCTCCACTTT.

Only a few counts were recorded for this clonotype. The V and J genes are TRBV12-3 or TRBV12-4 and TRBJ1-4; weak D call: TRBD1 (5 bases). The CDR3 extends over 15 amino acids. The V end was cut by 3 bases, the J end by 4 bases, with 12 bases between. The CDR3 is CASSLTGTRNEKLFF. DNA for the CDR3: TGTGCCAGCAGTTTGACCGGGACCCGTAATGAAAAACTGTTTTTT.

In this sample, this clonotype turned up a few times. The genes are TRBV20-1 and TRBJ2-5; weak D call: TRBD2 (5 bases). CDR3 length: 14 amino acids. Germline V gene data show CDR1 as DFQATT and CDR2 as SNEGSKA (reference sequence). V lost 0 bases and J 0 bases, leaving 8 bases between the germline ends. In DNA form, the CDR3 reads TGCAGTGCTAGAGATCTGGACTACCAAGAGACCCAGTACTTC. Its protein product is CSARDLDYQETQYF.